What follows describes a single T cell receptor beta chain. This CDR3 contains 14 residues. V shed 7 bases and J shed 4 bases, with 13 bases lying between them. Germline V gene data show CDR1 as LNHDA and CDR2 as SQIVND (reference sequence). The method was immunoSEQ multiplex PCR; TCRdb's version includes in-frame clones alone and lacks a portion of them. The data show about 51,000 clones, with 85% to 90% seen just once and almost 40% held by the top ten. This record comes from a study of control samples from healthy donors and cancer patients. This clonotype was sampled from a man aged 45-60 years with head and neck cancer. Sequences were obtained from PBMCs. The V and J genes are TRBV19 and TRBJ2-2; perhaps D is TRBD1 or TRBD2 (5 bases each). The DNA for the CDR3 is TGTGCCAGTAAGTGGGGGAGAGGCACCGGGGAGCTGTTTTTT. Protein sequence: CASKWGRGTGELFF.